This TCR beta chain was documented in a study of OX40 agonist ivuxolimab in advanced cancers. Study in general: Every 2 weeks, ivuxolimab was infused into the patients intravenously at between 0.01 and 10 mg/kg.

The assay was immunoSEQ multiplex PCR, and TCRdb's table has in-frame clones only and misses some. The sample contains 26,000 or so clones, about nine tenths of which appear only once. The V gene's germline CDR1 is SEHNR and CDR2 FQNEAQ (reference sequence). The CDR3 is made up of 17 amino acids. The V and J ends lost 4 bases and 5 bases, in that order; junction bases with no gene match: 14. Regarding the study as a whole: Averaged across samples, CD8+ T cells carried more expanded clones than CD4+ did. Clonal expansion was seen in CD4+ and CD8+ blood T cells by week 6 at 0.1 to 3.0 mg/kg.

To note about this clone: The antigen is not known.

Here the sequenced sample was CD4+ or CD8+ T cells sorted from blood, taken in a trial of the OX40 agonist ivuxolimab. This chain connects TRBV7-9 to TRBJ1-2, with TRBD1 identical over 9 bases. The origin of this receptor is an adult with an advanced solid tumor such as melanoma, head and neck, liver or kidney cancer. CDR3 nucleotides: TGTGCCAGCAGCTCCGGGACAGGGCCCTTAGGGCTTTATGGCTACACCTTC. The encoded protein is CASSSGTGPLGLYGYTF.